These 31 T cell receptor beta chains came from one sample sequenced in a study of OX40 agonist ivuxolimab in advanced cancers. The library was obtained by the immunoSEQ multiplex PCR assay. TCRdb limited this immuneACCESS table to in-frame rearrangements with V and J called. A share of clones is missing; checked studies link under half to unresolved V genes, and the rest is unexplained. This sample has about 130,000 clones in its table, and less than 95% of those were observed once. The top ten clones comprise 0.95% to 1.4% of the sample. This specimen was CD4+ or CD8+ T cells sorted from blood, taken in a trial of the OX40 agonist ivuxolimab. The receptors here all came from an adult with an advanced solid tumor such as melanoma, head and neck, liver or kidney cancer.

The chain's CDR3 is CASSQEGTSTGTEAFF. The CDR3 nucleotides are TGTGCCAGCAGCCAAGAAGGAACATCCACGGGTACTGAAGCTTTCTTT. This chain joins TRBV4-2 and TRBJ1-1; D uncertain. Germline V gene lookup returns CDR1 LGHNA and CDR2 YNFKEQ. CDR3 length: 16 amino acids. V was shortened by 0 bases and J by 5 bases, with 16 bases between the two germline ends.

V and J are TRBV5-1 and TRBJ2-1; D gene unclear. V was pared by 0 bases and J by 0 bases, with 10 bases between. CDR1 SGHRS and CDR2 YFSETQ come from the germline V gene. The CDR3 contains 16 residues. DNA for the CDR3: TGCGCCAGCAGCTTGGGAGGCGGAAGCTCCTACAATGAGCAGTTCTTC. As protein: CASSLGGGSSYNEQFF.

This chain joins TRBV6-1 and TRBJ1-4; the D is unclear. The germline gives CDR1 MNHNS, CDR2 SASEGT. The V end lost 1 base, the J end lost 7 bases, and 10 bases lay between the germline ends. The CDR3 runs 14 residues. CDR3 loop: CASSEGTLSEKLFF. CDR3 sequence (DNA): TGTGCCAGCAGTGAAGGGACGTTGAGTGAAAAACTGTTTTTT.

This clone was detected once. The chain has TRBV25-1 and TRBJ2-7; TRBD1 matches at 9 bases. Germline V CDR1 and CDR2: MGHDK, SYGVNS. CDR3 length: 15 amino acids. With V trimmed by 3 bases and J by 2 bases, 5 bases remained unmatched. The CDR3 reads CASSDLGTGPYEQYF. The CDR3 coding sequence is TGTGCCAGCAGTGATCTTGGGACAGGGCCCTACGAGCAGTACTTC.

This rearrangement joins TRBV28 to TRBJ2-4; D remains unclear. The CDR3 is made up of 13 amino acids. The V end lost 7 bases, the J end lost 6 bases, and 13 bases lay between the germline ends. CDR1 is MDHEN and CDR2 is SYDVKM in the germline V gene. CDR3 protein: CASIPHSGNIQYF. In DNA, the CDR3 is TGTGCCAGCATTCCCCACTCGGGAAACATTCAGTACTTC.

This clone was detected only once. The chain is built from TRBV28 and TRBJ2-7; 7 positions match TRBD2. The CDR3 consists of 14 residues. The V gene's germline CDR1 is MDHEN and CDR2 SYDVKM. The CDR3 here is CGARGGTSGLEQYF. The CDR3 DNA reads as TGTGGAGCAAGGGGAGGGACTTCCGGTTTGGAGCAGTACTTC.

The chain uses TRBV5-1 and TRBJ2-1; tentatively, D is TRBD1 (6 bases). Trimming left V 2 bases short and J 8 bases short, with 11 bases between. The CDR3 has 13 residues. Germline assignment: CDR1 SGHRS and CDR2 YFSETQ. The CDR3 is CASSFPRGYEQFF. DNA for the CDR3: TGCGCCAGCAGCTTTCCCAGGGGTTATGAGCAGTTCTTC. Full variable domain (remainder filled in from reference TRBV5-1 and TRBJ2-1): KAGVTQTPRYLIKTRGQQVTLSCSPISGHRSVSWYQQTPGQGLQFLFEYFSETQRNKGNFPGRFSGRQFSNSRSEMNVSTLELGDSALYLCASSFPRGYEQFFGPGTRLTVL.

The rearrangement uses TRBV27 and TRBJ2-1, with D perhaps being TRBD1 or TRBD2 (6 bases each). V lost 6 bases and J lost 7, with 19 bases in between. The CDR3 has 15 residues. Germline V lookup: CDR1 MNHEY, CDR2 SMNVEV (reference sequence). CDR3 DNA: TGTGCCAGCAGCCCCAAGGGGGGTAGGGGGAATGAGCAGTTCTTC. This translates into CASSPKGGRGNEQFF.

Turning to this clone: The sample contains more than one DNA sequence encoding this CDR3. This sequence joins TRBV7-9 and TRBJ2-7; D is unresolved. The CDR3 totals 11 residues. Trimming removed 3 bases at V and 4 bases at J, with 4 bases between. CDR1 and CDR2 (germline): SEHNR, FQNEAQ (reference sequence). CDR3 bases: TGTGCCAGCAGCTTTTCTTACGAGCAGTACTTC. Its protein is CASSFSYEQYF.

The gene calls are TRBV9 and TRBJ1-5, with 9 bases lining up with TRBD1. CDR1 SGDLS and CDR2 YYNGEE come from the germline V gene. The length of the CDR3 is 15 residues. V shed 5 bases, J shed 7 bases, and the junction held 10 bases outside the gene matches. The CDR3 nucleotides are TGTGCCAGCAGTACTGGGACAGGGACTGAGCAGCCCCAGCATTTT. Translated: CASSTGTGTEQPQHF.

The rearrangement joins TRBV7-3 to TRBJ2-2, with unresolved D. Germline CDR1 is SGHTA and CDR2 is FQGTGA. The CDR3 sequence is 15 residues long. Trimming removed 2 bases from V and 0 bases from J, with 7 bases in between. The DNA of the CDR3 is TGTGCCAGCAGCTTATCCAGGACGAACACCGGGGAGCTGTTTTTT. Translated, it gives CASSLSRTNTGELFF.

V gene TRBV28 combines with J gene TRBJ1-5; 7 nucleotides match TRBD1. The length of the CDR3 is 16 residues. Germline-derived CDR1 and CDR2 are MDHEN and SYDVKM. J gave up 1 base and V 6 bases, and 9 bases lay outside the gene matches. CDR3 sequence (DNA): TGTGCCAGCAGGGCAGAATACAGGGGAAGCAATCAGCCCCAGCATTTT. This sequence encodes CASRAEYRGSNQPQHF.

The chain employs TRBV5-1 and TRBJ2-7, with 14 positions matching TRBD2. Germline CDR1 and CDR2: SGHRS and YFSETQ. The CDR3 spans 15 residues. Trimming at V came to 2 bases and at J to 6 bases, leaving 4 bases not matched to a gene. The CDR3 DNA reads as TGCGCCAGCAGCTTTGGACTAGCGGGAGGTCTCGAGCAGTACTTC. It codes for CASSFGLAGGLEQYF.

Here the CDR3 DNA reads TGTGCCAGCAGCCTAGCGGGAGGGGCCTTAGATACGCAGTATTTT. It encodes CASSLAGGALDTQYF. The chain combines TRBV27 with TRBJ2-3; 12 bases fit TRBD2. There are 15 residues in the CDR3. With V trimmed by 6 bases and J by 5 bases, 6 bases remained unmatched. Looked up from germline, CDR1 is MNHEY and CDR2 is SMNVEV (reference sequence).

V gene TRBV10-3 combines with J gene TRBJ1-5; 7 bases are a match to TRBD1. This CDR3 has 15 amino acids. CDR1 and CDR2 from the germline V gene are ENHRY and SYGVKD. V shed 2 bases, J shed 2 bases, and the junction held 3 bases outside the gene matches. CDR3 in amino acids: CAISETGVGNQPQHF. CDR3 in DNA: TGTGCCATCAGTGAGACAGGGGTGGGCAATCAGCCCCAGCATTTT.

The chain couples TRBV5-1 to TRBJ2-1; TRBD2 matches at 8 bases. The CDR3 has 15 amino acids. Germline V lookup: CDR1 SGHRS, CDR2 YFSETQ. J gave up 2 bases and V 3 bases, and 4 bases lay outside the gene matches. The CDR3, as DNA: TGCGCCAGCAGCTCCCCAGCGGGAGCCTACAATGAGCAGTTCTTC. Translating it yields CASSSPAGAYNEQFF.

This CDR3 reads CASSEEGDIYNEQFF. The CDR3 DNA reads as TGTGCCAGCAGTGAGGAGGGAGATATATACAATGAGCAGTTCTTC. The chain uses TRBV6-4 and TRBJ2-1; D is perhaps TRBD2 (6 bases). V was clipped by 3 bases and J by 4 bases, with 13 bases between them. The CDR3 is 15 residues long. The germline V gene encodes CDR1 MRHNA and CDR2 SNTAGT.

The chain is built from TRBV28 and TRBJ2-5; D remains unclear. Trimming removed 1 base from V and 5 bases from J, with 5 bases in between. Germline CDR1 reads MDHEN; CDR2 reads SYDVKM. The CDR3 consists of 12 residues. The CDR3 spells CASSLSVETQYF. CDR3 sequence (DNA): TGTGCCAGCAGTTTATCCGTGGAGACCCAGTACTTC.

This chain links TRBV6-6 with TRBJ2-7; TRBD2 might be the D (5 bases). Germline CDR1 MNHNY, CDR2 SVGAGI (reference sequence). The V end lost 2 bases, the J end lost 6 bases, and 11 bases lay between the germline ends. This CDR3 region has 13 residues. As DNA, the CDR3 is TGTGCCAGCAGTTACGGGCGGGTCGGCGAGCAGTACTTC. Translated: CASSYGRVGEQYF.

The chain links TRBV5-8 to TRBJ1-1; 7 positions agree with TRBD1. The V and J ends lost 2 bases and 3 bases, in that order; junction bases with no gene match: 19. This CDR3 is 19 amino acids long. The germline V gene encodes CDR1 SGHTS and CDR2 YDEGEE. The DNA for the CDR3 is TGTGCCAGCAGCTTCCAGGGGTTATTTTACAGGGGTGGAGACACTGAAGCTTTCTTT. Protein product: CASSFQGLFYRGGDTEAFF. The whole variable domain, remainder taken from reference TRBV5-8 and TRBJ1-1, is EAGVTQSPTHLIKTRGQQATLRCSPISGHTSVYWYQQALGLGLQFLLWYDEGEERNRGNFPPRFSGRQFPNYSSELNVNALELEDSALYLCASSFQGLFYRGGDTEAFFGQGTRLTVV.

The rearrangement links TRBV18 to TRBJ2-1; 10 bases align to TRBD2. CDR1 is KGHSH and CDR2 is LQKENI in the germline V gene. This CDR3 is built from 16 residues. Losses at the gene ends were 0 bases for V and 6 bases for J; bases not matched to a gene: 5. CDR3 protein: CASSPPSGRAGNEQFF. The CDR3 DNA follows: TGTGCCAGCTCACCACCAAGCGGGAGGGCCGGCAATGAGCAGTTCTTC.

J is TRBJ2-5 and V is TRBV25-1; tentatively, D is TRBD1 or TRBD2 (6 bases each). This CDR3 is built from 14 residues. V was shortened by 7 bases and J by 7 bases, with 19 bases between the two germline ends. Looked up from germline, CDR1 is MGHDK and CDR2 is SYGVNS. CDR3 in DNA: TGTGCCAGCAACATGAGGGGGGTTGCGGCGACCCAGTACTTC. It specifies CASNMRGVAATQYF.

The chain combines TRBV9 with TRBJ1-6, with D possibly being TRBD1 (6 bases). CDR3 length: 15 amino acids. The ends were cut back, 0 bases at V and 10 bases at J, with 14 bases in the middle. Germline lookup yields CDR1 SGDLS and CDR2 YYNGEE. The CDR3 spells CASSVGKGVGSPLHF. In nucleotides, the CDR3 is TGTGCCAGCAGCGTAGGGAAGGGGGTTGGATCACCCCTCCACTTT.

Regarding this clone: Other nucleotide sequences in the sample specify the same CDR3. This chain's CDR3 is CASSGHPNTEAFF. CDR3 DNA sequence: TGTGCCAGCAGTGGGCACCCGAACACTGAAGCTTTCTTT. The genes are TRBV2 and TRBJ1-1, with unresolved D. Germline V CDR1 and CDR2: SNHLY, FYNNEI. The CDR3 is 13 residues long. The ends were cut back, 4 bases at V and 1 base at J, with 7 bases in the middle.

This rearrangement joins TRBV4-1 to TRBJ2-3; 8 bases are shared with TRBD2. This CDR3 region has 14 residues. V dropped 5 bases and J dropped 8; count of bases not matched to a gene: 9. Germline V gene lookup returns CDR1 MGHRA and CDR2 YSYEKL. CDR3 protein: CASSSPGGKGTQYF. CDR3 nucleotides: TGCGCCAGCAGCTCCCCGGGGGGGAAAGGTACGCAGTATTTT.

V usage is TRBV28 and J usage is TRBJ1-1; 11 nucleotides match TRBD1. There are 14 residues in the CDR3. J lost 2 bases, V lost 5 bases, and 1 base had no gene match. Germline lookup yields CDR1 MDHEN and CDR2 SYDVKM. CDR3 amino acids: CASSGTGGNTEAFF. Here the CDR3 DNA reads TGTGCCAGCAGTGGGACAGGGGGTAACACTGAAGCTTTCTTT.

The V and J genes are TRBV7-2 and TRBJ2-2; D may be TRBD1 (5 bases). V was pared by 5 bases and J by 3 bases, with 10 bases between. The CDR3 totals 14 residues. The germline gives CDR1 SGHTA, CDR2 FQGNSA. CDR3 region: CASSPFRDTGELFF. CDR3 nucleotide sequence: TGTGCCAGCAGCCCATTCAGGGACACCGGGGAGCTGTTTTTT. The complete variable domain, with remaining parts taken from reference TRBV7-2 and TRBJ2-2, reads GAGVSQSPSNKVTEKGKDVELRCDPISGHTALYWYRQSLGQGLEFLIYFQGNSAPDKSGLPSDRFSAERTGGSVSTLTIQRTQQEDSAVYLCASSPFRDTGELFFGEGSRLTVL.

The chain employs TRBV7-2 and TRBJ1-1; possibly TRBD1 for D (5 bases). There are 14 residues in the CDR3. CDR1 SGHTA and CDR2 FQGNSA come from the germline V gene. Trimming left V 4 bases short and J 4 bases short, with 13 bases between. The CDR3 protein is CASSSGIRATEAFF. The CDR3 DNA reads TGTGCCAGCAGCTCAGGGATCCGGGCCACTGAAGCTTTCTTT.

The chain combines TRBV30 with TRBJ2-5; 15 bases are a match to TRBD2. The CDR3 runs to 17 residues. Losses at the gene ends were 6 bases for V and 4 bases for J; bases not matched to a gene: 12. Germline CDR1 GTSNPN, CDR2 SVGIG (reference sequence). The CDR3 protein is CACPGLAGGGAGETQYF. Written as DNA, the CDR3 is TGTGCCTGCCCGGGACTAGCGGGAGGAGGGGCGGGAGAGACCCAGTACTTC. Full variable domain (rest looked up from reference TRBV30 and TRBJ2-5): SQTIHQWPATLVQPVGSPLSLECTVEGTSNPNLYWYRQAAGRGLQLLFYSVGIGQISSEVPQNLSASRPQDRQFILSSKKLLLSDSGFYLCACPGLAGGGAGETQYFGPGTRLLVL.

The V and J genes are TRBV19 and TRBJ1-1; possible D gene TRBD1, 6 bases. V gave up 3 bases and J gave up 4 bases, with 21 bases separating them. The CDR3 spans 17 residues. In germline, CDR1 is LNHDA, CDR2 SQIVND (reference sequence). The CDR3 DNA is TGTGCCAGTAGTATCTACTCGGACAGCCTTTGGGGCACTGAAGCTTTCTTT. Its translation is CASSIYSDSLWGTEAFF.

The J gene is TRBJ1-2, the V gene TRBV5-6, with a possible D match to TRBD1 (5 bases). V was trimmed by 1 base and J by 5 bases, leaving 12 bases between them. From germline, CDR1 is SGHDT and CDR2 YYEEEE. The CDR3 sequence is 14 residues long. The CDR3 DNA reads as TGTGCCAGCAGCTTGAGCAGGGTCGAGTATGGCTACACCTTC. Translation gives CASSLSRVEYGYTF. Drawing the rest from reference TRBV5-6 and TRBJ1-2, the complete variable domain is DAGVTQSPTHLIKTRGQQVTLRCSPKSGHDTVSWYQQALGQGPQFIFQYYEEEERQRGNFPDRFSGHQFPNYSSELNVNALLLGDSALYLCASSLSRVEYGYTFGSGTRLTVV.